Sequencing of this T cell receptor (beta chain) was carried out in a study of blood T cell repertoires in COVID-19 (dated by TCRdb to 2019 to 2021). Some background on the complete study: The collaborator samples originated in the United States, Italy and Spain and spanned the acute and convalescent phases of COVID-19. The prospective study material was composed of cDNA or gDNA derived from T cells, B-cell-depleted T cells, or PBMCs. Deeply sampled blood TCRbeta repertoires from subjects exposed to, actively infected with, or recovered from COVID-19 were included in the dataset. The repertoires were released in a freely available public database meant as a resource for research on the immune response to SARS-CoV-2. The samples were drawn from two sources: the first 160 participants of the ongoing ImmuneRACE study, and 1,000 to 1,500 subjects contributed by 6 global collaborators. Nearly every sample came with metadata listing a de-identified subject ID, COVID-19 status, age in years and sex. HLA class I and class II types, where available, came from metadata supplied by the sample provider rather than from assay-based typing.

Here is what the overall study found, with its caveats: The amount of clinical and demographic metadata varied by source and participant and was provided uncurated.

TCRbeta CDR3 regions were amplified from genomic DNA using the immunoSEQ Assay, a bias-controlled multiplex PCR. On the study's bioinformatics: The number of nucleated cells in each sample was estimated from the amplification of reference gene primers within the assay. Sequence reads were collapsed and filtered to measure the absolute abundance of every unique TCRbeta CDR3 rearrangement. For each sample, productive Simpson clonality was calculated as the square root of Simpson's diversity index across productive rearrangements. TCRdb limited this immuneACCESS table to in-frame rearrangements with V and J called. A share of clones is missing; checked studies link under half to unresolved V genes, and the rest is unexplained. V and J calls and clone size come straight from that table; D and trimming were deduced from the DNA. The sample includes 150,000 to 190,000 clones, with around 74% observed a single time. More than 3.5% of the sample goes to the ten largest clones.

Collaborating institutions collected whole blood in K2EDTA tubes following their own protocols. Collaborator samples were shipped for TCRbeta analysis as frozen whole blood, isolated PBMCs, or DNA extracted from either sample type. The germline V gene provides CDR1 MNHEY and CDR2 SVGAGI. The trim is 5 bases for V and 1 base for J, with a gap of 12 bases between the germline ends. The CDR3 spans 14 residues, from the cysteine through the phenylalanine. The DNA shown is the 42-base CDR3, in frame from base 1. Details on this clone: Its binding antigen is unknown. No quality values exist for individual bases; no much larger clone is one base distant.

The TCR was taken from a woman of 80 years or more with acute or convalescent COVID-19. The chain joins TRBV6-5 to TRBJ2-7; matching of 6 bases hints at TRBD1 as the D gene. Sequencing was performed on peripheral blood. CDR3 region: CASSTWGQSYEQYF. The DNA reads TGTGCCAGCAGTACTTGGGGGCAGTCCTACGAGCAGTACTTC.